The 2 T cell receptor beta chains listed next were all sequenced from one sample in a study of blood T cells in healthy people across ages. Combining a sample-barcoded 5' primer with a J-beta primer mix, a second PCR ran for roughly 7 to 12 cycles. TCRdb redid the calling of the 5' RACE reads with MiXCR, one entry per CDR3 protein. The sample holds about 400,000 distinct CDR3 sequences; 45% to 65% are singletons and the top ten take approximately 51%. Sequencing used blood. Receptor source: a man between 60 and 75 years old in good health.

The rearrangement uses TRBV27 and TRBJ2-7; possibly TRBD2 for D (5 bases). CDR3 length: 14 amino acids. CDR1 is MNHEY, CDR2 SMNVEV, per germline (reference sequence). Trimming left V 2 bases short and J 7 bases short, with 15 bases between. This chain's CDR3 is CASSLGPGIREQYF. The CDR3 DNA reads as TGTGCCAGCAGTTTAGGGCCCGGGATAAGGGAGCAGTACTTC.

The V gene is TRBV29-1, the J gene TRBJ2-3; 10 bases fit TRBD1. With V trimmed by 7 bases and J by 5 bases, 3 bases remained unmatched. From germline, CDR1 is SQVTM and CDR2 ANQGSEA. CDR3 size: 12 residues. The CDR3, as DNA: TGCAGCGGGGGACAGGGGTTAGATACGCAGTATTTT. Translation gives CSGGQGLDTQYF.